This TCR beta chain was obtained from a study of identifying expanded T cells in peripheral blood. Findings of the study overall: Variance in clone template counts between roughly 2-week samples significantly increased with total template count across all healthy donors. About 1.2 clones differed between technical replicates, versus approximately 16 and 20 over time.

The CDR3 length is 19 residues. V gave up 4 bases and J gave up 3 bases; unmatched junction bases: 14. Germline V gene data show CDR1 as SGHRS and CDR2 as YFSETQ. Clones were read by immunoSEQ multiplex PCR, and TCRdb kept only the in-frame ones, dropping some. The data show under 70,000 clones, more than 70% seen once. About this clone: No antigen is known for it.

The sequence was obtained from a person aged 18 to 75 in good health. Source material: blood. This chain links TRBV5-1 with TRBJ2-6; 9 nucleotides align to TRBD1. The CDR3 DNA is TGCGCCAGCAGCACCTCCGGGACAGGGTTTTGGGGTGGGGCCAACGTCCTGACTTTC. Protein product: CASSTSGTGFWGGANVLTF.